A single sample gave rise to the 6 T cell receptor beta chains below, sequenced in a study of blood T cells in healthy people across ages. A second PCR of about 7 to 12 cycles used a sample-barcoded 5' primer and a J-beta primer mix. One entry per CDR3 protein results from TCRdb running MiXCR on the 5' RACE reads. Of about 1.7 million distinct CDR3 sequences listed, over 25% were seen once; the top ten hold about 7.7%. The specimen sequenced was blood. The receptor set was obtained from a woman in her twenties or thirties in good health.

The chain joins TRBV20-1 to TRBJ2-5, with D unclear. Deletions cut 2 bases from V and 1 base from J, with 5 bases between. The CDR3 is 12 amino acids. CDR1 and CDR2 from the germline V gene are DFQATT and SNEGSKA (reference sequence). CDR3 DNA sequence: TGCAGTGCTAGACAGCTCCAAGAGACCCAGTACTTC. Encoded protein: CSARQLQETQYF.

This clonotype was seen at least ten times. The J gene is TRBJ2-3, the V gene TRBV7-2; no clear D. The CDR3 has 13 residues. Per germline, CDR1 SGHTA and CDR2 FQGNSA. V shed 9 bases and J shed 0 bases, with 10 bases lying between them. CDR3 loop: CASSIGSTDTQYF. The DNA of the CDR3 is TGTGCCAGTAGTATAGGGAGCACAGATACGCAGTATTTT.

This chain connects TRBV29-1 to TRBJ2-1; D unclear. TRBJ1-1 matches the DNA end more closely, so the J call is doubtful. This CDR3 is 12 amino acids long. CDR1 is SQVTM and CDR2 is ANQGSEA in the germline V gene. CDR3 DNA sequence: TGCAGCGCTGAGCCCGGTAGTGATGAAGCTTTCTTT. It encodes CSAEPGSDEAFF.

The V gene is TRBV7-2, the J gene TRBJ1-4; D uncertain. The V and J ends lost 4 bases and 11 bases respectively, with 2 bases between them. Germline lookup yields CDR1 SGHTA and CDR2 FQGNSA. The CDR3 sequence is 9 residues long. The CDR3 is CASSCKLFF. CDR3 bases: TGTGCCAGCAGCTGCAAACTGTTTTTT.

CDR3 amino acids: CSVSGDEMGYTF. The CDR3, as DNA: TGCAGCGTTTCAGGGGACGAAATGGGCTACACCTTC. This chain links TRBV29-1 with TRBJ1-2; TRBD1 might be the D (6 bases). The CDR3 spans 12 residues. V lost 5 bases to trimming and J lost 8 bases, with 15 bases between them. Germline V CDR1 and CDR2: SQVTM, ANQGSEA.

This chain links TRBV19 with TRBJ1-4; D call uncertain. This CDR3 has 14 residues. Germline CDR1 is LNHDA and CDR2 is SQIVND (reference sequence). V was trimmed by 6 bases and J by 8 bases, leaving 16 bases between them. CDR3 in amino acids: CASSPGPPGEKLFF. The CDR3 nucleotides read TGTGCCAGTAGCCCCGGACCTCCCGGGGAAAAACTGTTTTTT.